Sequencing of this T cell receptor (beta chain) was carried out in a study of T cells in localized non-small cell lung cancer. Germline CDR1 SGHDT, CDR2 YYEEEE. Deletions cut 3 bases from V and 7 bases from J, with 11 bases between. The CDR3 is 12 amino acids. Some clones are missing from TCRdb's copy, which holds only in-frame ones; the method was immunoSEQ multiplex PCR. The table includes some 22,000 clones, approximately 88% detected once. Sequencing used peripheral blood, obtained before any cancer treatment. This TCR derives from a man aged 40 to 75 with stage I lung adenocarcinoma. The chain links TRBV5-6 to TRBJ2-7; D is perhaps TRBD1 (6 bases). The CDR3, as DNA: TGTGCCAGCAGCTCATGGGGGCGAGAGCAGTACTTC. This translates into CASSSWGREQYF.